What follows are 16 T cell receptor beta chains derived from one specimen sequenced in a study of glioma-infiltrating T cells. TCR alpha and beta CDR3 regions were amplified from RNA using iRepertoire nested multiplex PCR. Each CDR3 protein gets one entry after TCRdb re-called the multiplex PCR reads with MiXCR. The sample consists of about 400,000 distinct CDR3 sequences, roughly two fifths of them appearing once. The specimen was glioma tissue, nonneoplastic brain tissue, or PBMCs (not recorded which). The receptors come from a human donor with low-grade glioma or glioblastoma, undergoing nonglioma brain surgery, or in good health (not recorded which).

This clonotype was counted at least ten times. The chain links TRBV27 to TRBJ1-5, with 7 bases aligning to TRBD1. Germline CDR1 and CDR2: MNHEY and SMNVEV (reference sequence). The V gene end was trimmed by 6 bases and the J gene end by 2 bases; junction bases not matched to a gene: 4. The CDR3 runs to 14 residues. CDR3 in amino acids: CASSPTGGNQPQHF. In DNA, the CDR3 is TGTGCCAGCAGCCCCACAGGGGGCAATCAGCCCCAGCATTTT.

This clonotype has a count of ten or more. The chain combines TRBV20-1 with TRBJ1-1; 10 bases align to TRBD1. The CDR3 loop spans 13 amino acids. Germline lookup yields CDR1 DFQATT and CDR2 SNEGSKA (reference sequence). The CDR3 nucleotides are TGCAGAGCTCGACAGGGGGCAAGGACTGAAGCTTTCTTT. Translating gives CRARQGARTEAFF.

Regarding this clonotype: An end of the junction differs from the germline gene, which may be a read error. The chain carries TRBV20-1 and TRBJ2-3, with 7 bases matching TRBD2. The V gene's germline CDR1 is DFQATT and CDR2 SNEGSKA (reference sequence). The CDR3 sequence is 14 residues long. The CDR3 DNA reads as TGCAGTACTAGGGAGCGGGACTTCACAGATACGCAGTATTTT. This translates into CSTRERDFTDTQYF.

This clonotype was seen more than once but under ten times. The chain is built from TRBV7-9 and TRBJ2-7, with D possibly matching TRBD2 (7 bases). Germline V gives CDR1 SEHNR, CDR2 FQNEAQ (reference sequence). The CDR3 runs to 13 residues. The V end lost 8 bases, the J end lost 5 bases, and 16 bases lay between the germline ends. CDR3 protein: CASRRRGANEQYF. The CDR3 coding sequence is TGTGCCAGCCGCCGCCGGGGGGCGAACGAGCAGTACTTC.

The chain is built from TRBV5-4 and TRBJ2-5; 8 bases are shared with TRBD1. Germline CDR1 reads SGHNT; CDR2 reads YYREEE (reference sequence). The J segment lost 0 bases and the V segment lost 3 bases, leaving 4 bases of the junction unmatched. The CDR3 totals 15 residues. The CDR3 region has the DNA TGTGCCAGCAGCTCGGACAGGGCGTACCAAGAGACCCAGTACTTC. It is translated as CASSSDRAYQETQYF.

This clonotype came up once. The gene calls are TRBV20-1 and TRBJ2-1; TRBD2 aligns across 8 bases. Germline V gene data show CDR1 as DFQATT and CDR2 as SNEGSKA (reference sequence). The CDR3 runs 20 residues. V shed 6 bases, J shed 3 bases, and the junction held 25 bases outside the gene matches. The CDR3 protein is CSAPRSRLARDDLVYNEQFF. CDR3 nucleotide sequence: TGCAGTGCCCCTAGGTCCCGACTAGCGCGAGATGATTTAGTCTACAATGAGCAGTTCTTC.

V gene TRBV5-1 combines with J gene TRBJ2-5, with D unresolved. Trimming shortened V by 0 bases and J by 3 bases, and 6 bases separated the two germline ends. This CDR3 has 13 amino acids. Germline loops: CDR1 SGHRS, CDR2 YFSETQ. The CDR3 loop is CASSLVVEETQYF. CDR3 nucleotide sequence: TGCGCCAGCAGCTTGGTAGTTGAAGAGACCCAGTACTTC.

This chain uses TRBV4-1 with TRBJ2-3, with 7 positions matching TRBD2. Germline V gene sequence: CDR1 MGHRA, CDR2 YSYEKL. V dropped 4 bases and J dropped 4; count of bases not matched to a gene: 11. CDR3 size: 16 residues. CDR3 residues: CASSPGSLAAADTQYF. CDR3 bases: TGCGCCAGCAGCCCAGGGTCTCTAGCGGCCGCAGATACGCAGTATTTT.

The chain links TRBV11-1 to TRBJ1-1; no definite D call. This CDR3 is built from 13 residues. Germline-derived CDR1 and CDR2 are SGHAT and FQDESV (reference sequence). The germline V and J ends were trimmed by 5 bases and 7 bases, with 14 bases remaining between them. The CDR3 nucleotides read TGTGCCAGCAGCCAACAAGGGATAGGTGAAGCTTTCTTT. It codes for CASSQQGIGEAFF.

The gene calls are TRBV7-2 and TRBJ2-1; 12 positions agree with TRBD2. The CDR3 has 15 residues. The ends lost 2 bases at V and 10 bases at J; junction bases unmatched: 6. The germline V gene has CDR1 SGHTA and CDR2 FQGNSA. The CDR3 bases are TGTGCCAGCAGCTTAAACCTCGGACTAGCGGGAGAGCAGTTCTTC. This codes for CASSLNLGLAGEQFF. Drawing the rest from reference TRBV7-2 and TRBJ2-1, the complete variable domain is GAGVSQSPSNKVTEKGKDVELRCDPISGHTALYWYRQSLGQGLEFLIYFQGNSAPDKSGLPSDRFSAERTGGSVSTLTIQRTQQEDSAVYLCASSLNLGLAGEQFFGPGTRLTVL.

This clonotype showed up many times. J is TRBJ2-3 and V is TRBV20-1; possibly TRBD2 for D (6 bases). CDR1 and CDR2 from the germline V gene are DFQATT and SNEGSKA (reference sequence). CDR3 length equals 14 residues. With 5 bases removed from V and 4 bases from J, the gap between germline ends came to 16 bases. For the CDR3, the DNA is TGCAGTGCTTCGGCCTCGCCGGGGGCAGATACGCAGTATTTT. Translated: CSASASPGADTQYF.

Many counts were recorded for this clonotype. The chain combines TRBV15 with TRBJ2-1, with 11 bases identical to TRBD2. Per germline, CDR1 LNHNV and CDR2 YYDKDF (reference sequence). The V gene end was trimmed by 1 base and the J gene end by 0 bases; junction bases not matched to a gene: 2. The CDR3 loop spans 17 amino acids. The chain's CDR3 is CATSRGLAGRSYNEQFF. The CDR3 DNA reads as TGTGCCACCAGCAGAGGACTAGCGGGACGCTCCTACAATGAGCAGTTCTTC. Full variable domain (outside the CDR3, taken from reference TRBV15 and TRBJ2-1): DAMVIQNPRYQVTQFGKPVTLSCSQTLNHNVMYWYQQKSSQAPKLLFHYYDKDFNNEADTPDNFQSRRPNTSFCFLDIRSPGLGDTAMYLCATSRGLAGRSYNEQFFGPGTRLTVL.

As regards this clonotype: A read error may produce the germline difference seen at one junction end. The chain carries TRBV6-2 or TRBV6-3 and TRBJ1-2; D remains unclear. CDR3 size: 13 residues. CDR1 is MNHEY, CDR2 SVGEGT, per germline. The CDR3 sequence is CANSYSRRTGYTF. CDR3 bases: TGTGCCAACAGTTACTCGAGGCGGACTGGCTACACCTTC.

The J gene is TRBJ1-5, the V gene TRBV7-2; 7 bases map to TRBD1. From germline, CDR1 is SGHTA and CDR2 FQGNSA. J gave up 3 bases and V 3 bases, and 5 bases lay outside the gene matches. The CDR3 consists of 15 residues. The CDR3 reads CASSLTGPYNQPQHF. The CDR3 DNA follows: TGTGCCAGCAGCTTGACAGGGCCATACAATCAGCCCCAGCATTTT. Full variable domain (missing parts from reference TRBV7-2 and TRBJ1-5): GAGVSQSPSNKVTEKGKDVELRCDPISGHTALYWYRQSLGQGLEFLIYFQGNSAPDKSGLPSDRFSAERTGGSVSTLTIQRTQQEDSAVYLCASSLTGPYNQPQHFGDGTRLSIL.

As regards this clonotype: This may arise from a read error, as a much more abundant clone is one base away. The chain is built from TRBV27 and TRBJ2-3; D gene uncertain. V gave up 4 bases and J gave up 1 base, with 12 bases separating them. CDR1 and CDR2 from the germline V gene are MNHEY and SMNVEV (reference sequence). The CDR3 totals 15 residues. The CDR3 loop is CASSSITEGTDTQYF. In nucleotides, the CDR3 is TGTGCCAGCAGTTCTATTACAGAGGGCACAGATACGCAGTATTTT.

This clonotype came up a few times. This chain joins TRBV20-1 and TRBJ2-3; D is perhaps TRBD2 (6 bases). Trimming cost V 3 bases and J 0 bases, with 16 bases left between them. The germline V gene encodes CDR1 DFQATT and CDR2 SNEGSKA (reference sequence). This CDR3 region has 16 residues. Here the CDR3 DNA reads TGCAGTGCTAGTCGACTAGTTTTGGGTAGCACAGATACGCAGTATTTT. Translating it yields CSASRLVLGSTDTQYF.